These 20 T cell receptor beta chains share one sample of origin, sequenced in a study of shared clonotypes between healthy human individuals. Method: immunoSEQ multiplex PCR; TCRdb's copy keeps in-frame clones and lacks some. The data hold about 1 million clones, with about 77% observed a single time. The sequenced sample was memory CD4+ T cells sorted from blood. Subset indicated: CD45RA-negative fraction. The origin of the receptors is a man in his late teens or twenties in good health.

The chain has TRBV11-1 and TRBJ2-1; D uncertain. With 5 bases removed from V and 0 bases from J, the gap between germline ends came to 17 bases. The CDR3 sequence is 17 residues long. Germline-derived CDR1 and CDR2 are SGHAT and FQDESV (reference sequence). The CDR3 here is CASSPPRTVSSYNEQFF. The DNA for the CDR3 is TGTGCCAGCAGCCCGCCGCGGACGGTGAGCTCCTACAATGAGCAGTTCTTC.

The V call is TRBV28, the J call TRBJ1-5; 12 bases fit TRBD1. Trimming at V came to 5 bases and at J to 7 bases, leaving 9 bases not matched to a gene. The V gene's germline CDR1 is MDHEN and CDR2 SYDVKM. This CDR3 spans 16 amino acids. The CDR3 DNA is TGTGCCAGCAGTGGTGGGACAGGGGGCTTTGTCCAGCCCCAGCATTTT. It translates to CASSGGTGGFVQPQHF.

Points on this clone: The same CDR3 arises from other DNA sequences in this sample as well. The chain recombines TRBV5-1 with TRBJ2-7, with TRBD1 matching over 9 bases. Germline V gene data show CDR1 as SGHRS and CDR2 as YFSETQ. CDR3 length equals 14 residues. V shed 3 bases and J 2 bases; nucleotides not matched to a gene: 3. The DNA for the CDR3 is TGCGCCAGCAGCTGGGGACAGGGAGCCTACGAGCAGTACTTC. Encoded protein: CASSWGQGAYEQYF. The variable domain in full, completed from reference TRBV5-1 and TRBJ2-7, reads KAGVTQTPRYLIKTRGQQVTLSCSPISGHRSVSWYQQTPGQGLQFLFEYFSETQRNKGNFPGRFSGRQFSNSRSEMNVSTLELGDSALYLCASSWGQGAYEQYFGPGTRLTVT.

The chain is built from TRBV6-6 and TRBJ2-7; TRBD1 matches at 9 bases. CDR1 and CDR2 from the germline V gene are MNHNY and SVGAGI (reference sequence). Trimming removed 5 bases from V and 4 bases from J; junction bases left unmatched: 9. The CDR3 has 15 amino acids. CDR3 amino acids: CASSGGGTGKYEQYF. The CDR3 coding sequence is TGTGCCAGCAGTGGGGGCGGGACAGGGAAATACGAGCAGTACTTC.

The CDR3 DNA reads as TGCAGCGTTGGTAATGGGGGGAATCAGCCCCAGCATTTT. This codes for CSVGNGGNQPQHF. The V call is TRBV29-1, the J call TRBJ1-5; D possibly corresponds to TRBD1 (5 bases). The CDR3 is made up of 13 amino acids. In germline, CDR1 is SQVTM, CDR2 ANQGSEA. Trimming pared 4 bases from V and 4 bases from J, leaving 11 bases between.

The V call is TRBV19, the J call TRBJ1-3, with D uncertain. CDR1 is LNHDA and CDR2 is SQIVND in the germline V gene (reference sequence). The CDR3 has 15 residues. Deletions cut 8 bases from V and 0 bases from J, with 14 bases between. CDR3 in DNA: TGTGCCAGTCATCCGGCGGCACTCTCTGGAAACACCATATATTTT. Translating it yields CASHPAALSGNTIYF.

The rearrangement links TRBV10-3 to TRBJ1-1; D is uncertain. CDR3 length: 16 amino acids. Germline CDR1 ENHRY, CDR2 SYGVKD. Trimming cost V 0 bases and J 0 bases, with 11 bases left between them. CDR3 in amino acids: CAISESVQNMNTEAFF. For the CDR3, the DNA is TGTGCCATCAGTGAGTCGGTCCAGAACATGAACACTGAAGCTTTCTTT.

V usage is TRBV11-2 and J usage is TRBJ2-7; TRBD1 agrees at 7 bases. Germline V gene data show CDR1 as SGHAT and CDR2 as FQNNGV. Germline trimming cut 6 bases from V and 2 bases from J; bases unmatched to any gene: 7. CDR3 size: 14 residues. CDR3 residues: CASRNPGQTYEQYF. CDR3 DNA sequence: TGTGCCAGCAGAAATCCGGGACAGACCTACGAGCAGTACTTC.

The chain uses TRBV11-3 and TRBJ2-1; tentative D call: TRBD2 (5 bases). Germline CDR1 SGHNT, CDR2 YENEEA. This CDR3 has 15 residues. Trimming took off 5 bases at V and 0 bases at J, with 11 bases between the two ends. The CDR3 DNA follows: TGTGCCAGCAGCCCAGGACTCTTCTCCTACAATGAGCAGTTCTTC. Its translation: CASSPGLFSYNEQFF.

The rearrangement links TRBV7-2 to TRBJ2-3; D remains ambiguous. The V end was cut by 5 bases, the J end by 5 bases, with 11 bases between. There are 13 residues in the CDR3. The germline V gene encodes CDR1 SGHTA and CDR2 FQGNSA. The CDR3 DNA reads as TGTGCCAGCAGCGGGATCGTAAGAGATACGCAGTATTTT. It is translated as CASSGIVRDTQYF. Using reference TRBV7-2 and TRBJ2-3 for the parts outside the CDR3, the full variable domain is GAGVSQSPSNKVTEKGKDVELRCDPISGHTALYWYRQSLGQGLEFLIYFQGNSAPDKSGLPSDRFSAERTGGSVSTLTIQRTQQEDSAVYLCASSGIVRDTQYFGPGTRLTVL.

The chain employs TRBV6-1 and TRBJ2-7; D not certain. V shed 1 base and J shed 3 bases, with 19 bases lying between them. The germline CDR1 and CDR2 sequences are MNHNS and SASEGT. This CDR3 comprises 17 residues. CDR3 nucleotides: TGTGCCAGCAGTGAAGGTTCCGACTGGAAACGGATCTACGAGCAGTACTTC. It translates to CASSEGSDWKRIYEQYF.

The V gene is TRBV18, the J gene TRBJ1-5; possibly TRBD1 for D (6 bases). V was shortened by 2 bases and J by 2 bases, with 10 bases between the two germline ends. The CDR3 consists of 15 residues. The germline gives CDR1 KGHSH, CDR2 LQKENI. The CDR3 region is CASSPKQGGNQPQHF. In nucleotides, the CDR3 is TGTGCCAGCTCACCAAAACAGGGTGGCAATCAGCCCCAGCATTTT.

This clone has just a few counts. The chain has TRBV2 and TRBJ1-1, with 11 bases identical to TRBD1. From germline, CDR1 is SNHLY and CDR2 FYNNEI. The J segment lost 4 bases and the V segment lost 7 bases, leaving 2 bases of the junction unmatched. The length of the CDR3 is 13 residues. CDR3 sequence reads: CASIGTGGTEAFF. In DNA, the CDR3 is TGTGCCAGCATTGGGACAGGGGGCACTGAAGCTTTCTTT.

Remarks on this clone: Other DNA sequences in this specimen translate into the identical CDR3. The chain combines TRBV30 with TRBJ2-3, with D hard to call. This CDR3 is 12 amino acids long. Trimming stripped 4 bases from V and 0 bases from J, with 5 bases between. Germline V CDR1 and CDR2: GTSNPN, SVGIG (reference sequence). DNA of the CDR3: TGTGCCTGGACAGGAAGCACAGATACGCAGTATTTT. Amino acid sequence: CAWTGSTDTQYF.

This clone was observed once. CDR3 nucleotide sequence: TGTGCCATCAGCGTGACAGGGTACAATGAGCAGTTCTTC. It specifies CAISVTGYNEQFF. J is TRBJ2-1 and V is TRBV10-3; 7 bases fit TRBD1. Per germline, CDR1 ENHRY and CDR2 SYGVKD. The V gene end was trimmed by 6 bases and the J gene end by 4 bases; junction bases not matched to a gene: 3. There are 13 residues in the CDR3.

The gene calls are TRBV21-1 and TRBJ2-7; TRBD2 is the table's D call and was not checked against the DNA. TRBV21-1 is deemed a pseudogene. The CDR3 totals 17 residues. The CDR3 sequence: CASSKALWSEIGYEQYF. The CDR3 DNA reads as TGTGCCAGCAGCAAAGCGCTTTGGAGCGAAATCGGCTACGAGCAGTACTTC.

The rearrangement links TRBV6-6 to TRBJ2-2, with 9 bases lining up with TRBD2. The CDR3 has 14 residues. Trimming removed 7 bases from V and 9 bases from J; junction bases left unmatched: 9. The germline V gene encodes CDR1 MNHNY and CDR2 SVGAGI (reference sequence). The CDR3 region has the DNA TGTGCCAGCAAGCCTAGCGGGGCCCCACGGGAGCTGTTTTTT. This encodes CASKPSGAPRELFF.

About this clone: Other DNA sequences in the same sample also yield this CDR3. This chain links TRBV5-1 with TRBJ2-1; TRBD1 matches at 9 bases. Unmatched junction bases numbered 1, after V lost 0 bases and J lost 3 bases. Germline V CDR1 and CDR2: SGHRS, YFSETQ. The CDR3 runs 15 residues. DNA of the CDR3: TGCGCCAGCAGCTTGGGGACAGGGGACTACAATGAGCAGTTCTTC. Translating gives CASSLGTGDYNEQFF. The full variable domain, with the rest looked up from reference TRBV5-1 and TRBJ2-1, is KAGVTQTPRYLIKTRGQQVTLSCSPISGHRSVSWYQQTPGQGLQFLFEYFSETQRNKGNFPGRFSGRQFSNSRSEMNVSTLELGDSALYLCASSLGTGDYNEQFFGPGTRLTVL.

This clone was detected only a few times. Different DNA sequences within this sample yield the same CDR3. The V and J genes are TRBV18 and TRBJ1-1, with D unresolved. CDR3 size: 12 residues. The V gene's germline CDR1 is KGHSH and CDR2 LQKENI. The V end lost 6 bases, the J end lost 1 base, and 6 bases lay between the germline ends. CDR3 nucleotides: TGTGCCAGCTCCCCAAGGAACACTGAAGCTTTCTTT. Encoded protein: CASSPRNTEAFF.

The V gene is TRBV15, the J gene TRBJ1-2; 7 positions agree with TRBD1. Germline V gene sequence: CDR1 LNHNV, CDR2 YYDKDF (reference sequence). The CDR3 extends over 13 amino acids. V shed 5 bases and J 9 bases; nucleotides not matched to a gene: 9. Here the CDR3 reads CATSLDRVSSYTF. As DNA, the CDR3 is TGTGCCACCAGCTTAGACAGGGTATCTAGCTACACCTTC.